The sequence of this TCR beta chain was determined in a study of CXCR4 blockade with PD-1 therapy in pancreatic cancer. From germline, CDR1 is LNHDA and CDR2 SQIVND (reference sequence). With 1 base clipped from V and 2 bases from J, the junction kept 9 bases outside the gene matches. The CDR3 totals 17 residues. This clone was detected only a few times. Measured with immunoSEQ multiplex PCR; TCRdb has only the in-frame clones, and not every one. The top ten clones hold 19% of a sample with about 2,500 clones, 35% to 50% of them seen once. Sequencing was carried out using tumor tissue. V usage is TRBV19 and J usage is TRBJ2-7, with 9 positions matching TRBD1. The clonotype was recovered from a human donor with pancreatic ductal adenocarcinoma. CDR3 region: CASSIGPPGQGPYEQYF. For the CDR3, the DNA is TGTGCCAGTAGTATAGGACCTCCGGGACAGGGACCCTACGAGCAGTACTTC.